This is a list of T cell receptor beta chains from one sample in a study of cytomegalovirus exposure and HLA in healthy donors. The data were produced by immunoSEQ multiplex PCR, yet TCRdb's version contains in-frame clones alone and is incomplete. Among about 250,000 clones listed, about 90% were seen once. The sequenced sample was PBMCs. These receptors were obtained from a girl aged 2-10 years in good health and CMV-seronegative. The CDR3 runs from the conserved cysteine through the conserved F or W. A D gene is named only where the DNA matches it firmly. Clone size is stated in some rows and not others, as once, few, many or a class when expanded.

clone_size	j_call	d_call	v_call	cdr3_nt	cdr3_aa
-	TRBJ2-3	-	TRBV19	TGTGCCAGTAGTATCGTCTACACAGATACGCAGTATTTT	CASSIVYTDTQYF
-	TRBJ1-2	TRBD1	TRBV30	TGTGCCTACAGGGGGGAGGGCTATGGCTACACCTTC	CAYRGEGYGYTF
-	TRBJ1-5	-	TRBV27	TGTGCCAGCAGTTTAGAACAGGGAGGCAATCAGCCCCAGCATTTT	CASSLEQGGNQPQHF
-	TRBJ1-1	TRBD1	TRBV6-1	TGTGCCAGCAGTGAACCATACAGGGGAGATACAGCTTTCTTT	CASSEPYRGDTAFF
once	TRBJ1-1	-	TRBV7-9	TGTTCCAGCAGCCAGCAGCAGGGGAACACTGAAGCTTTCTTT	CSSSQQQGNTEAFF
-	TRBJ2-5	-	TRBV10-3	TGTGCCATCAGGAAGGACAGTAACCAAGAGACCCAGTACTTC	CAIRKDSNQETQYF
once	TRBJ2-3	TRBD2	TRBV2	TGTGCCAGCAGTGGGGTTGGGGTGGCGGGAGGGCCACGAGATACGCAGTATTTT	CASSGVGVAGGPRDTQYF
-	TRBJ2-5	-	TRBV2	TGTGCCAGCAGTGTGGGAAGGAGCGGAGGGTACTTC	CASSVGRSGGYF
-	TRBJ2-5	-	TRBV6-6	TGTGCCAGCAGACTTTCCGGGATGGGCCTGGAGACCCAGTACTTC	CASRLSGMGLETQYF
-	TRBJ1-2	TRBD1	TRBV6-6	TGTGCCAGCAGTTACGCCGCAGGGGGAGGAAACTATGGCTACACCTTC	CASSYAAGGGNYGYTF
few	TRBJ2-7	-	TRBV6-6	TGTGCCAGCAGTTACAGGCAGGGGATCCACGAGCAGTACTTC	CASSYRQGIHEQYF
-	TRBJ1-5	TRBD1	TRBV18	TGTGCCAGCTCACCAGAGACAGGGGGTCAGCCCCAGCATTTT	CASSPETGGQPQHF
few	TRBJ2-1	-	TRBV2	TGTGCCAGCAGTGCGGAGGACAGATTCAATGAGCAGTTCTTC	CASSAEDRFNEQFF
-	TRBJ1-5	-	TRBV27	TGTGCCAGCAGTTTAGAGAGGGGCAATCAGCCCCAGCATTTT	CASSLERGNQPQHF
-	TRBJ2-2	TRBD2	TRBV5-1	TGCGCCAGCAGCTTAGGCCGGGAGGGCCGGGTCGGGGAGCTGTTTTTT	CASSLGREGRVGELFF
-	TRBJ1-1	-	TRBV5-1	TGCGCCAGCAGACACCTGAACACTGAAGCTTTCTTT	CASRHLNTEAFF
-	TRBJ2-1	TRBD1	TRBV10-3	TGTGCCATCAGTCTAGGGACAGGGGGCTACAATGAGCAGTTCTTC	CAISLGTGGYNEQFF
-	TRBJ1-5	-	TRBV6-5	TGTGCCAGCAGTTACTCGGCGGGGGGGCAGCCCCAGCATTTT	CASSYSAGGQPQHF
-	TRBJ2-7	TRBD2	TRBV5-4	TGTGCCAGCAGACCCGGACTAGGAGAGTTCTACGAGCAGTACTTC	CASRPGLGEFYEQYF
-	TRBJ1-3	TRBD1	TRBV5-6	TGTGCCAGCAGCCGATTAGGACAGGGGCGGGAAAACACCATATATTTT	CASSRLGQGRENTIYF
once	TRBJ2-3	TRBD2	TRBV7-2	TGTGCCAGCAGCTCGACTAGCGGGATCACAGATACGCAGTATTTT	CASSSTSGITDTQYF
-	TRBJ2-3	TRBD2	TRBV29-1	TGCAGCGTTGAGGTGGGACTAGCGGGAGACACGCAGTATTTT	CSVEVGLAGDTQYF
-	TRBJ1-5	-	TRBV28	TGTGCCAGCTACCCCGGGGGGGCTCTTAGCAATCAGCCCCAGCATTTT	CASYPGGALSNQPQHF
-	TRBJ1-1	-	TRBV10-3	TGTGCCATCAGTGTTGGGGGCAGGGGGAACACTGAAGCTTTCTTT	CAISVGGRGNTEAFF
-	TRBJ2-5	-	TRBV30	TGTGCCTGGAGTGTATACCGGGCGGGCCAAGAGACCCAGTACTTC	CAWSVYRAGQETQYF
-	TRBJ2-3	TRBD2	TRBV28	TGTGCCAGCAGTTTATCGTCTAGCGGAGATACGCAGTATTTT	CASSLSSSGDTQYF
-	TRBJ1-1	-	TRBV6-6	TGTGCCAGCAGTTACTCGAGACAGGCGAACACTGAAGCTTTCTTT	CASSYSRQANTEAFF
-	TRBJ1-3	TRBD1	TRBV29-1	TGCAGCGTACACGGACAGGCTGGAAACACCATATATTTT	CSVHGQAGNTIYF
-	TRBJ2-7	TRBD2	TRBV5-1	TGCGCCAGCAGTTTTGGACTAGCGGGGGAGTTCTACGAGCAGTACTTC	CASSFGLAGEFYEQYF
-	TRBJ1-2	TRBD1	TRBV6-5	TGTGCCAGCAGGAGACAGGGGAACTATGGCTACACCTTC	CASRRQGNYGYTF
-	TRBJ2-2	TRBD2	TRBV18	TGTGCCAGCTCACAAATGCTAGGACTAGCGGGGGGACTTAACACCGGGGAGCTGTTTTTT	CASSQMLGLAGGLNTGELFF
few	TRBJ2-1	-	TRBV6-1	TGTGCCACCCTCCCCGGGGGTAATGAGCAGTTCTTC	CATLPGGNEQFF
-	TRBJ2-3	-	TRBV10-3	TGTGCCATCAACGGGAACCCCACAGATACGCAGTATTTT	CAINGNPTDTQYF
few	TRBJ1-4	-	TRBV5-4	TGTGCCAGCAGCTCCCGCGGGGGCGCGGTAGAAAAACTGTTTTTT	CASSSRGGAVEKLFF
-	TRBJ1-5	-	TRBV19	TGTGCCAGTAGTACTGGGCCCCATCACAATCAGCCCCAGCATTTT	CASSTGPHHNQPQHF
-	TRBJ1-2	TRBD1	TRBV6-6	TGTGCCAGCAGTTTAGACAGGGGTAACTATGGCTACACCTTC	CASSLDRGNYGYTF
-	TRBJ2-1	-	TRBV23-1	TGCGCCAGCAGTCACCTCTGGCAGGGGAGCTCCTACAATGAGCAGTTCTTC	CASSHLWQGSSYNEQFF
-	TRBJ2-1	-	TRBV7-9	TGTGCCAGCAGCTTAAGGACATACAATGAGCAGTTCTTC	CASSLRTYNEQFF
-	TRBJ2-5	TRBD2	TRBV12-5	TGTGCTAGTGGCCATAGCGGGGGGGGAGAGACCCAGTACTTC	CASGHSGGGETQYF
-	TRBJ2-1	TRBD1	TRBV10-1	TGCGCCAGCAGTGAGTTCCGGGACAGGGGCAATGAGCAGTTCTTC	CASSEFRDRGNEQFF
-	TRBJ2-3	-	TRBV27	TGTGCCAGCAGTTTGTCGAGCTTGTTTTCGCAGTATTTT	CASSLSSLFSQYF
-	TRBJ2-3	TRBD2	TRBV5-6	TGTGCCAGCAGCCCGGGTTTGGGTAGCGGGAGTGGCCCAGATACGCAGTATTTT	CASSPGLGSGSGPDTQYF
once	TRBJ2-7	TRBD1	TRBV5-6	TGTGCCAGCAGCGTCGACAGGGGTTACGAGCAGTACTTC	CASSVDRGYEQYF
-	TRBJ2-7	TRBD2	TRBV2	TGTGCCAGCAGTGAGGAACTAGCGGGACGGTTGGGCGAGCAGTACTTC	CASSEELAGRLGEQYF
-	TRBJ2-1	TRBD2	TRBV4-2	TGTGCCAGCAGCCAAGATTTCGGGGGGAACTACAATGAGCAGTTCTTC	CASSQDFGGNYNEQFF
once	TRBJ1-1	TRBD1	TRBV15	TGTGCCACCAGCAGCCATACAGGGGCCACTGAAGCTTTCTTT	CATSSHTGATEAFF
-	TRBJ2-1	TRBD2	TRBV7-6	TGTGCCAGCAGCTTATCCTGGACTAGCATCATCGATGAGCAGTTCTTC	CASSLSWTSIIDEQFF
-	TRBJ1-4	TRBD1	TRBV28	TGTGCCAGCGTGGGACAGGGGGCAACTAATGAAAAACTGTTTTTT	CASVGQGATNEKLFF
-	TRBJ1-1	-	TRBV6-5	TGTGCCAGCAGTAGAAGACAGGACCCGAACACTGAAGCTTTCTTT	CASSRRQDPNTEAFF
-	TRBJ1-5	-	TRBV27	TGTGCCAGCAGTTATGACAGCCTATCGCCCCAGCATTTT	CASSYDSLSPQHF
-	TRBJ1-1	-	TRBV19	TGTGCCAGTAGTATAGGGGGAAACGGGGACACTGAAGCTTTCTTT	CASSIGGNGDTEAFF
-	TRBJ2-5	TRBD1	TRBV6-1	TGTGCCAGCAGTCCCGGGACAGGGTCCTGGGAGACCCAGTACTTC	CASSPGTGSWETQYF
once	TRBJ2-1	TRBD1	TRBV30	TGTGCCTGGGACCGGGACAGGGGGTTCAATGAGCAGTTCTTC	CAWDRDRGFNEQFF
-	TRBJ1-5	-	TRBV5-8	TGTGCCAGCAGCTTGCCCGAGCCAGGCCAGCATTTT	CASSLPEPGQHF
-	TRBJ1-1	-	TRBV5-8	TGTGCCAGCAGCTTGTCCGTCAGGGGTAGAACTGAAGCTTTCTTT	CASSLSVRGRTEAFF
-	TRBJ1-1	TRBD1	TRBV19	TGTGCCAGTAGTACCTTGGGACAGCAGAACACTGAAGCTTTCTTT	CASSTLGQQNTEAFF
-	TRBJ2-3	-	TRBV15	TGTGCCACCAGCAGAGAGGCCGGGGCAGATACGCAGTATTTT	CATSREAGADTQYF
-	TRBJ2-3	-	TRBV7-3	TGTGCCAGCAGCGAGACCGGGGAGAGGACAGATACGCAGTATTTT	CASSETGERTDTQYF
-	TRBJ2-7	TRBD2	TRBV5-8	TGTGCCAGCAGCTTGGAGCGGGAGATCTACGAGCAGTACTTC	CASSLEREIYEQYF
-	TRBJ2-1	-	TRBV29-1	TGCAGCGTTTTCACAGGGATGACCTACAATGAGCAGTTCTTC	CSVFTGMTYNEQFF